The 21 T cell receptor beta chains given below trace back to one sample, sequenced in a study of T cells in Graves' hyperthyroidism and ophthalmopathy. Amplification of TCR beta CDR3 regions was performed using RNA transcripts as template. Carried out on the TCR CDR3, a first-round RT-PCR used the HTBI primer set. TCRdb used MiXCR to reprocess the multiplex PCR reads, holding one entry per CDR3 protein. The profile shows hundreds of thousands of distinct CDR3 sequences, about half of them singletons. Input material: peripheral blood or thyroid tissue (not recorded which). The receptors originated from a woman younger than 30 with Graves' hyperthyroidism.

This clonotype occurred many times. The chain links TRBV24-1 to TRBJ1-1; D is undetermined. Trimming removed 4 bases at V and 5 bases at J, with 10 bases between. The germline gives CDR1 KGHDR, CDR2 SFDVKD. The length of the CDR3 is 13 residues. The CDR3 bases are TGTGCCACCAGTGAAAACCTGGGGACTGAAGCTTTCTTT. Encoded protein: CATSENLGTEAFF.

The genes are TRBV29-1 and TRBJ1-1, with D unclear. The V and J ends lost 1 base and 0 bases respectively, with 6 bases between them. Germline CDR1 is SQVTM and CDR2 is ANQGSEA. The CDR3 covers 13 residues. The CDR3 sequence: CSVEANLNTEAFF. CDR3 nucleotides: TGCAGCGTTGAAGCGAACTTGAACACTGAAGCTTTCTTT.

V gene TRBV12-3 or TRBV12-4 combines with J gene TRBJ2-1, with D hard to call. The CDR3 length is 11 residues. V lost 7 bases and J 8 bases, leaving 9 bases between the germline ends. In DNA form, the CDR3 reads TGTGCCAGCAATAAGGGCTATGAGCAGTTCTTC. Its protein product is CASNKGYEQFF.

About this clonotype itself: The junction does not match germline at one end; this may be a read error. This chain joins TRBV7-9 and TRBJ2-7; 11 nucleotides line up with TRBD2. The CDR3 is 13 amino acids. Germline V CDR1 and CDR2: SEHNR, FQNEAQ (reference sequence). The DNA of the CDR3 is TGTGCCAACAGCTATAGCGGGAGGGACGAGCAGTACTTC. The encoded protein is CANSYSGRDEQYF. The full variable domain, with the rest looked up from reference TRBV7-9 and TRBJ2-7, is DTGVSQNPRHKITKRGQNVTFRCDPISEHNRLYWYRQTLGQGPEFLTYFQNEAQLEKSRLLSDRFSAERPKGSFSTLEIQRTEQGDSAMYLCANSYSGRDEQYFGPGTRLTVT.

This chain uses TRBV10-1 with TRBJ2-7, with TRBD2 matching 9 bases. The CDR3 has 12 residues. Unmatched junction bases numbered 3, after V lost 10 bases and J lost 2 bases. Germline V lookup: CDR1 WNHNN, CDR2 SYGVQD (reference sequence). CDR3 sequence: CATAGGPYEQYF. DNA for the CDR3: TGCGCCACCGCGGGAGGGCCCTACGAGCAGTACTTC.

This clonotype was counted a single time. J is TRBJ1-5 and V is TRBV7-3; no clear D gene. Germline V gene data show CDR1 as SGHTA and CDR2 as FQGTGA. The CDR3 length is 14 residues. Trimming removed 6 bases at V and 11 bases at J, with 20 bases between. The CDR3 here is CASSLHQREETQHF. The CDR3 DNA reads TGTGCCAGCAGTTTGCACCAGCGCGAGGAGACCCAGCATTTT.

The chain is built from TRBV20-1 and TRBJ1-1, with 8 bases fitting TRBD1. This CDR3 is built from 13 residues. Per the germline V gene, CDR1 is DFQATT and CDR2 is SNEGSKA (reference sequence). With V trimmed by 5 bases and J by 1 base, 3 bases remained unmatched. DNA for the CDR3: TGCAGTGCTGAGGACAGGGAGAACACTGAAGCTTTCTTT. Its translation is CSAEDRENTEAFF.

The J gene is TRBJ1-3, the V gene TRBV30; 9 nucleotides match TRBD1. Germline V CDR1 and CDR2: GTSNPN, SVGIG (reference sequence). The CDR3 extends over 15 amino acids. V shed 6 bases and J 4 bases; nucleotides not matched to a gene: 10. In DNA, the CDR3 is TGTGCCTGCTTTGCTGGGACAGGGCTGGGAAACACCATATATTTT. The encoded protein is CACFAGTGLGNTIYF.

J is TRBJ1-5 and V is TRBV5-6; D is ambiguous. The CDR3 covers 15 residues. The V gene's germline CDR1 is SGHDT and CDR2 YYEEEE. Trimming left V 4 bases short and J 0 bases short, with 11 bases between. The CDR3: CASSLRHFSNQPQHF. CDR3 nucleotides: TGTGCCAGCAGCCTTCGACATTTTAGCAATCAGCCCCAGCATTTT.

Comment on this clonotype: At one of its ends the junction is not consistent with the germline gene, which may arise from a read error. The V gene is TRBV19, the J gene TRBJ1-4; a weak D match, TRBD1 (5 bases). This CDR3 has 13 amino acids. Germline lookup yields CDR1 LNHDA and CDR2 SQIVND (reference sequence). The chain's CDR3 is CASRDRTPEGLFF. The CDR3 nucleotides read TGTGCGAGTAGGGACCGAACCCCCGAAGGTCTGTTTTTT. The whole variable domain, filled in from reference TRBV19 and TRBJ1-4, reads DGGITQSPKYLFRKEGQNVTLSCEQNLNHDAMYWYRQDPGQGLRLIYYSQIVNDFQKGDIAEGYSVSREKKESFPLTVTSAQKNPTAFYLCASRDRTPEGLFFGSGTQLSVL.

Points on this clonotype: One base away lies a much larger clone, so this may be a sequencing read error. V gene TRBV29-1 combines with J gene TRBJ2-7; 7 bases match TRBD1. Germline V gives CDR1 SQVTM, CDR2 ANQGSEA. V dropped 6 bases and J dropped 7; count of bases not matched to a gene: 6. The CDR3 is 11 amino acids. CDR3 sequence reads: CSVDRAREQYF. The CDR3, as DNA: TGCAGCGTAGACAGGGCTCGGGAGCAGTACTTC.

This clonotype was detected once. CDR3 in amino acids: CSANGLSETQYF. The CDR3 region has the DNA TGCAGTGCGAACGGGCTGAGCGAGACCCAGTACTTC. The V call is TRBV20-1, the J call TRBJ2-5; unclear D gene. CDR3 length equals 12 residues. CDR1 and CDR2 (germline): DFQATT, SNEGSKA (reference sequence). V was trimmed by 6 bases and J by 5 bases, leaving 13 bases between them.

The genes are TRBV2 and TRBJ1-2; TRBD1 agrees at 10 bases. The CDR3 consists of 15 residues. Germline CDR1 SNHLY, CDR2 FYNNEI. V dropped 6 bases and J dropped 6; count of bases not matched to a gene: 10. The CDR3: CASSCTGQGTNGYTF. In DNA form, the CDR3 reads TGTGCCAGCAGCTGCACGGGACAGGGGACTAATGGCTACACCTTC. Full variable domain (missing parts from reference TRBV2 and TRBJ1-2): EPEVTQTPSHQVTQMGQEVILRCVPISNHLYFYWYRQILGQKVEFLVSFYNNEISEKSEIFDDQFSVERPDGSNFTLKIRSTKLEDSAMYFCASSCTGQGTNGYTFGSGTRLTVV.

This chain uses TRBV19 with TRBJ2-2; 15 bases are shared with TRBD2. This CDR3 has 17 amino acids. With V trimmed by 5 bases and J by 7 bases, 8 bases remained unmatched. Germline V gene sequence: CDR1 LNHDA, CDR2 SQIVND (reference sequence). As DNA, the CDR3 is TGTGCCAGTAGTCTCGGACTAGCGGGAGGGCCAGGCGGGGAGCTGTTTTTT. Translating it yields CASSLGLAGGPGGELFF.

The genes are TRBV20-1 and TRBJ2-5; D might be TRBD2 (7 bases). V was shortened by 0 bases and J by 2 bases, with 13 bases between the two germline ends. The germline V gene has CDR1 DFQATT and CDR2 SNEGSKA (reference sequence). CDR3 size: 15 residues. CDR3 protein: CSARDRGGFQETQYF. Here the CDR3 DNA reads TGCAGTGCTAGAGACAGGGGAGGGTTTCAAGAGACCCAGTACTTC.

The sample holds a few counts of this clonotype. The rearrangement uses TRBV7-2 and TRBJ1-5; maybe TRBD1 (6 bases). Trimming removed 9 bases at V and 1 base at J, with 19 bases between. The CDR3 is 16 residues long. CDR1 and CDR2 from the germline V gene are SGHTA and FQGNSA. CDR3: CASSHTGRLSNQPQHF. CDR3 in DNA: TGTGCCAGTAGTCATACAGGGAGGCTGAGCAATCAGCCCCAGCATTTT.

This clonotype was picked up a small number of times. The chain has TRBV9 and TRBJ2-2, with TRBD1 matching 7 bases. This CDR3 contains 15 residues. From germline, CDR1 is SGDLS and CDR2 YYNGEE. V shed 3 bases, J shed 4 bases, and the junction held 6 bases outside the gene matches. The CDR3 spells CASSARDSSTGELFF. As DNA, the CDR3 is TGTGCCAGCAGCGCTCGGGACAGCTCCACCGGGGAGCTGTTTTTT.

Only a few counts were recorded for this clonotype. The chain couples TRBV20-1 to TRBJ1-4, with unresolved D. This CDR3 is built from 15 residues. Germline loops: CDR1 DFQATT, CDR2 SNEGSKA (reference sequence). V lost 0 bases and J lost 3, with 11 bases in between. The CDR3, as DNA: TGCAGTGCTAGAGATCATCGCCTCCCTAATGAAAAACTGTTTTTT. This translates into CSARDHRLPNEKLFF.

This clonotype has just a few counts. A read error may produce the germline difference seen at one junction end. The chain is built from TRBV7-7 and TRBJ1-2, with 8 bases fitting TRBD1. CDR3 length: 14 residues. Germline CDR1 is SSHAT and CDR2 is FNYEAQ (reference sequence). The DNA for the CDR3 is TGTGCTAGCAGCATACAGGGGGGGGGTTATGGCTACACCTTC. This encodes CASSIQGGGYGYTF.

The sample holds a few counts of this clonotype. V usage is TRBV5-1 and J usage is TRBJ1-1; TRBD1 is a possible D gene (6 bases). CDR3 length: 15 residues. Germline CDR1 reads SGHRS; CDR2 reads YFSETQ. V lost 2 bases to trimming and J lost 1 base, with 12 bases between them. The CDR3 loop reads CASSFRGRSNTEAFF. CDR3 DNA: TGCGCCAGCAGCTTCAGGGGACGGTCGAACACTGAAGCTTTCTTT.

The V gene is TRBV2, the J gene TRBJ1-5; possible D gene TRBD1, 6 bases. CDR3 length: 15 residues. Germline CDR1 and CDR2: SNHLY and FYNNEI. V lost 6 bases to trimming and J lost 6 bases, with 18 bases between them. CDR3 coding DNA: TGTGCCAGCAGCGAACGGGGGGCTCGGGGTCAGCCCCAGCATTTT. Its translation is CASSERGARGQPQHF.